A single sample gave rise to the 23 T cell receptor beta chains below, sequenced in a study of post-analysis software for immune sequencing data. Study findings and constraints: With TRBV5-6, TRBV5-1 and TRBV20-1 included, about five TRBV segments were more frequent in patients than in controls.

The antigens for these receptors are not known. The library was made from cDNA and included unique molecular identifiers. Using its own MiXCR run on the PCR reads, TCRdb lists one record per CDR3 protein. Counted here are about 540,000 distinct CDR3 sequences, less than 40% occurring once; the ten biggest clones make up about 5.6%. The sequencing sample was made of blood. The receptors stem from a girl aged 2 to 17 with multiple sclerosis.

The chain combines TRBV15 with TRBJ1-2; D is undetermined. This CDR3 is 13 amino acids long. Trimming left V 0 bases short and J 4 bases short, with 6 bases between. Germline CDR1 LNHNV, CDR2 YYDKDF (reference sequence). The CDR3 sequence: CATSRDQGYGYTF. The DNA of the CDR3 is TGTGCCACCAGCAGAGATCAAGGCTATGGCTACACCTTC.

J is TRBJ1-1 and V is TRBV9; D is ambiguous. This CDR3 spans 14 amino acids. The germline V gene has CDR1 SGDLS and CDR2 YYNGEE. The CDR3 spells CASGGPFMNTEAFF. CDR3 coding DNA: TGTGCAAGCGGAGGGCCCTTCATGAACACTGAAGCTTTCTTT.

This clonotype was detected once. V and J are TRBV7-9 and TRBJ1-1, with TRBD1 identical over 9 bases. V lost 4 bases and J lost 10; bases outside the gene matches: 1. The length of the CDR3 is 11 residues. Germline CDR1 SEHNR, CDR2 FQNEAQ (reference sequence). In DNA, the CDR3 is TGTGCCAGCAGCTCGGGACAGGGAGCTTTCTTT. This encodes CASSSGQGAFF.

The genes are TRBV12-3 or TRBV12-4 and TRBJ2-3; D may be TRBD1 (5 bases). Trimming pared 6 bases from V and 4 bases from J, leaving 11 bases between. CDR3 size: 13 residues. The CDR3 sequence is CASREGVADTQYF. The DNA of the CDR3 is TGTGCCAGCAGAGAAGGGGTGGCAGATACGCAGTATTTT.

The chain employs TRBV5-1 and TRBJ2-7; 7 positions agree with TRBD1. Germline assignment: CDR1 SGHRS and CDR2 YFSETQ. Trimming at V came to 4 bases and at J to 4 bases, leaving 8 bases not matched to a gene. This CDR3 spans 14 amino acids. The CDR3 sequence: CASSATGTVYEQYF. DNA for the CDR3: TGCGCCAGCAGCGCGACCGGGACAGTTTACGAGCAGTACTTC.

With respect to this clonotype: At one boundary the junction diverges from the germline segment, which might be a read error. This chain joins TRBV12-3 or TRBV12-4 and TRBJ2-3; D gene ambiguous. The CDR3 is made up of 13 amino acids. The CDR3 loop reads CASSLGLQDAQYF. CDR3 DNA: TGTGCCAGCAGTTTAGGGCTACAAGATGCGCAGTATTTT.

This clonotype was seen more than once but under ten times. The rearrangement links TRBV10-3 to TRBJ2-3, with 10 bases identical to TRBD1. Germline V lookup: CDR1 ENHRY, CDR2 SYGVKD. The CDR3 consists of 13 residues. Trimming took 8 bases from V and 2 from J; bases not matched to a gene: 1. CDR3 coding DNA: TGTGCCATCGGGACAGGGGACACAGATACGCAGTATTTT. Its translation: CAIGTGDTDTQYF.

In this sample, this clonotype turned up a few times. The chain combines TRBV6-4 with TRBJ2-1; no firm D call. Germline values: CDR1 MRHNA, CDR2 SNTAGT. Trimming stripped 0 bases from V and 13 bases from J, with 13 bases between. The CDR3 is 13 residues long. CDR3 sequence (DNA): TGTGCCAGCAGTGACTCTGGGTGCCCTCACCAGTTCTTC. It is translated as CASSDSGCPHQFF.

This clonotype occurred a few times. The genes are TRBV5-1 and TRBJ1-5; tentative D call: TRBD1 (6 bases). Germline assignment: CDR1 SGHRS and CDR2 YFSETQ. The V and J ends lost 4 bases and 6 bases respectively, with 14 bases between them. This CDR3 is 14 amino acids long. Here the CDR3 reads CASSLGGTSQPQHF. CDR3 sequence (DNA): TGCGCCAGCAGCCTAGGGGGGACAAGTCAGCCCCAGCATTTT.

The genes are TRBV2 and TRBJ1-2; weak D call: TRBD1 (5 bases). The V and J ends lost 8 bases and 0 bases respectively, with 10 bases between them. The CDR3 extends over 13 amino acids. Germline V gives CDR1 SNHLY, CDR2 FYNNEI. The CDR3 DNA reads as TGTGCCAGCCGCGACAGTACTAACTATGGCTACACCTTC. The encoded protein is CASRDSTNYGYTF. The complete variable domain, with remaining parts taken from reference TRBV2 and TRBJ1-2, reads EPEVTQTPSHQVTQMGQEVILRCVPISNHLYFYWYRQILGQKVEFLVSFYNNEISEKSEIFDDQFSVERPDGSNFTLKIRSTKLEDSAMYFCASRDSTNYGYTFGSGTRLTVV.

The chain carries TRBV15 and TRBJ2-3; the D call may be TRBD1 or TRBD2 (5 bases each). Germline V gene sequence: CDR1 LNHNV, CDR2 YYDKDF (reference sequence). The CDR3 loop spans 15 amino acids. The ends were cut back, 3 bases at V and 5 bases at J, with 15 bases in the middle. CDR3 loop: CATSSPGRPGDTQYF. As DNA, the CDR3 is TGTGCCACCAGCAGTCCGGGACGCCCGGGAGATACGCAGTATTTT.

There are a few counts of this clonotype. This chain uses TRBV7-9 with TRBJ2-4; TRBD1 is a possible D gene (6 bases). This CDR3 has 13 amino acids. Germline assignment: CDR1 SEHNR and CDR2 FQNEAQ (reference sequence). V lost 1 base and J lost 8, with 9 bases in between. Written as DNA, the CDR3 is TGTGCCAGCAGCTTAGGGACAGAGGACATTCAGTACTTC. Encoded protein: CASSLGTEDIQYF. Supplemented by reference TRBV7-9 and TRBJ2-4, the full variable domain reads DTGVSQNPRHKITKRGQNVTFRCDPISEHNRLYWYRQTLGQGPEFLTYFQNEAQLEKSRLLSDRFSAERPKGSFSTLEIQRTEQGDSAMYLCASSLGTEDIQYFGAGTRLSVL.

In this sample, this clonotype turned up a few times. The V call is TRBV24-1, the J call TRBJ1-1; no clear D gene. The CDR3 has 13 residues. Trimming cost V 7 bases and J 5 bases, with 13 bases left between them. Germline CDR1 KGHDR, CDR2 SFDVKD. CDR3 in DNA: TGTGCCACCAGCGGCCCTGGACGGACTGAAGCTTTCTTT. This sequence encodes CATSGPGRTEAFF.

This clonotype was counted a few times. This chain joins TRBV24-1 and TRBJ2-7; maybe TRBD1 (6 bases). CDR1 and CDR2 (germline): KGHDR, SFDVKD. Trimming took 4 bases from V and 7 from J, leaving 16 bases between them. This CDR3 is 14 amino acids long. CDR3 sequence reads: CATSEHRASGEQYF. The CDR3 region has the DNA TGTGCCACCAGTGAACACAGGGCCTCCGGGGAGCAGTACTTC.

The chain recombines TRBV5-1 with TRBJ1-1; unclear D gene. The CDR3 is 12 residues long. Germline V gene data show CDR1 as SGHRS and CDR2 as YFSETQ. V lost 3 bases and J 11 bases, leaving 14 bases between the germline ends. The CDR3 bases are TGCGCCAGCAGCTCCGGAGAGAACCGGGCTTTCTTT. This sequence encodes CASSSGENRAFF.

DNA for the CDR3: TGCAGTGCTAGAAACAGGGTGAAAAAACTGTTTTTT. Residues: CSARNRVKKLFF. The chain joins TRBV20-1 to TRBJ1-4; TRBD1 is a possible D gene (6 bases). Trimming pared 2 bases from V and 9 bases from J, leaving 10 bases between. Germline CDR1 DFQATT, CDR2 SNEGSKA (reference sequence). The CDR3 sequence is 12 residues long.

The rearrangement uses TRBV20-1 and TRBJ2-3; 10 positions agree with TRBD1. This CDR3 region has 14 residues. Losses at the gene ends were 6 bases for V and 4 bases for J; bases not matched to a gene: 7. Germline CDR1 DFQATT, CDR2 SNEGSKA (reference sequence). CDR3 in amino acids: CSAQDRGRPDTQYF. The CDR3 region has the DNA TGCAGTGCACAAGACAGGGGGCGCCCAGATACGCAGTATTTT.

This clonotype appeared a few times. The V call is TRBV11-2, the J call TRBJ2-1; D might be TRBD1 (5 bases). Germline V gives CDR1 SGHAT, CDR2 FQNNGV. V lost 4 bases to trimming and J lost 8 bases, with 18 bases between them. CDR3 size: 15 residues. CDR3 sequence reads: CASSSPWVIGDEQFF. As DNA, the CDR3 is TGTGCCAGCAGCTCCCCCTGGGTCATAGGGGATGAGCAGTTCTTC. Full variable domain (outside the CDR3, taken from reference TRBV11-2 and TRBJ2-1): EAGVAQSPRYKIIEKRQSVAFWCNPISGHATLYWYQQILGQGPKLLIQFQNNGVVDDSQLPKDRFSAERLKGVDSTLKIQPAKLEDSAVYLCASSSPWVIGDEQFFGPGTRLTVL.

J is TRBJ1-6 and V is TRBV20-1, with D possibly being TRBD1 (5 bases). CDR1 and CDR2 from the germline V gene are DFQATT and SNEGSKA (reference sequence). V gave up 1 base and J gave up 7 bases, with 11 bases separating them. The CDR3 loop spans 14 amino acids. The CDR3 DNA is TGCAGTGCTAGAGGGGGCAGGTCCAATTCACCCCTCCACTTT. This codes for CSARGGRSNSPLHF.

This clonotype turned up a few times. This rearrangement joins TRBV10-1 to TRBJ2-3, with D hard to call. The V gene lost 2 bases and the J gene lost 2 bases, with 5 bases spanning the gap. Germline CDR1 is WNHNN and CDR2 is SYGVQD (reference sequence). The CDR3 consists of 13 residues. The CDR3 spells CASSERDTDTQYF. The CDR3 DNA sequence: TGCGCCAGCAGTGAGCGTGACACAGATACGCAGTATTTT.

This clonotype was counted between two and nine times. The chain uses TRBV4-1 and TRBJ1-2, with TRBD1 as a possible D gene (5 bases). Trimming cost V 0 bases and J 4 bases, with 15 bases left between them. The CDR3 is 16 residues long. Per germline, CDR1 MGHRA and CDR2 YSYEKL. This CDR3 is CASSQDRQGRIYGYTF. The CDR3 DNA reads TGCGCCAGCAGCCAAGATAGGCAGGGCAGGATCTATGGCTACACCTTC.

This clonotype occurred once. This chain links TRBV3-1 with TRBJ2-3; D possibly corresponds to TRBD2 (5 bases). The V gene's germline CDR1 is LGHDT and CDR2 YNNKEL (reference sequence). Trimming took off 3 bases at V and 7 bases at J, with 8 bases between the two ends. The CDR3 is made up of 12 amino acids. CDR3 in DNA: TGTGCCAGCAGCCAGCGGGCGAATACGCAGTATTTT. Residues: CASSQRANTQYF.

This clonotype was counted only a few times. The chain couples TRBV10-1 to TRBJ2-3, with D unclear. The V end lost 2 bases, the J end lost 2 bases, and 8 bases lay between the germline ends. Germline values: CDR1 WNHNN, CDR2 SYGVQD (reference sequence). The CDR3 consists of 14 residues. The CDR3 spells CASSELRNTDTQYF. CDR3 in DNA: TGCGCCAGCAGTGAGCTTAGGAACACAGATACGCAGTATTTT.